This is a list of T cell receptor beta chains from one sample in a study of CD8+CD57+ T cells in acquired aplastic anemia. TCRdb redid the calling of the reads with MiXCR, one entry per CDR3 protein. This table has hundreds of thousands of distinct CDR3 sequences, around 43% appearing once. Material: sorted CD4+, CD8+, or CD8+CD57+ T cells (not recorded which) from PBMCs. These receptors originate from a human donor with aplastic anemia. CDR3s include the opening cysteine and the closing phenylalanine or tryptophan. The order of the fields is V gene, clone size, D gene, J gene, CDR3 DNA, CDR3 protein. The D gene is left open where the match is weak. A clone size is listed for some rows: how often the clone was seen (once, few, many), or a class if it is expanded.

TRBV28	NA	NA	TRBJ2-7	TGTGCCAGCAGTCCCACCCCGGACAGAACCTCCTACGAGCAGTACTTC	CASSPTPDRTSYEQYF
TRBV5-6	many	NA	TRBJ2-7	TGTGCCAGCAGCTTCGGGCAGGGGGGATCTGAGCAGTACTTC	CASSFGQGGSEQYF
TRBV19	NA	NA	TRBJ1-2	TGTGCCAGTAGTATGAGCGGTTCCAACTATGGCTACACCTTC	CASSMSGSNYGYTF
TRBV2	many	NA	TRBJ2-7	TGTGCCAGCCACGCTCGTTACGAGCAGTACTTC	CASHARYEQYF
TRBV2	many	NA	TRBJ2-1	TGTGCCAGCGTCCGTGGGCGTAGTAGCTCCTACAATGAGCAGTTCTTC	CASVRGRSSSYNEQFF
TRBV7-2	NA	NA	TRBJ2-1	TGTGCCAGCAGCGAACCGGGACAACCCTACAATGAGCAGTTCTTC	CASSEPGQPYNEQFF
TRBV10-3	NA	NA	TRBJ2-7	TGTGCCATCAGTGAGCCGCGAGGGAAGGGCTACGAGCAGTACTTC	CAISEPRGKGYEQYF
TRBV30	NA	TRBD1	TRBJ1-1	TGTGCCTGGAGTGGAGGGACAGGGGATACTGAAGCTTTCTTT	CAWSGGTGDTEAFF
TRBV10-3	few	TRBD2	TRBJ2-3	TGTGCCAGCAGTACCCCCGGACTAGCGGGAGAAGAGGGCAGCACAGATACGCAGTATTTT	CASSTPGLAGEEGSTDTQYF
TRBV6-6	NA	TRBD1	TRBJ2-1	TGTGCCAGCAGGCCCGGGACAGGGCACGATGAGCAGTTCTTC	CASRPGTGHDEQFF
TRBV6-2/TRBV6-3	few	NA	TRBJ1-1	TGTGCCAGCAGTTCTGTCGAGAACACTGAAGCTTTCTTT	CASSSVENTEAFF
TRBV4-1	NA	TRBD1	TRBJ2-5	TGCGCCAGCAGCCCATCCGACAGGGTAGAATTCTTAGGGGAGACCCAGTACTTC	CASSPSDRVEFLGETQYF
TRBV25-1	NA	NA	TRBJ1-2	TGTGCCAGCAGTGAGGTCTTTGGACACGGCTATGGCTACACCTTC	CASSEVFGHGYGYTF
TRBV25-1	many	NA	TRBJ1-1	TGTGCCAGCAGCACGACTTCGAACACTGAAGCTTTCTTT	CASSTTSNTEAFF
TRBV19	once	NA	TRBJ1-4	TGTGCCAGTAGTATAGGGAGCGAAAAACTGTTTTTT	CASSIGSEKLFF
TRBV20-1	many	NA	TRBJ1-1	TGCAGTGCTAGAGATGAGGATTTTGAAGCTTTCTTT	CSARDEDFEAFF
TRBV25-1	NA	NA	TRBJ1-1	TGTGCCAGCAGTGACAGCTTCACTGAAGCTTTCTTT	CASSDSFTEAFF
TRBV7-2	once	NA	TRBJ2-5	TGTGCCAGCAGCTTAGCGACCCAAGAGACCCAGTACTTC	CASSLATQETQYF
TRBV19	many	NA	TRBJ1-2	TGTGCCAGTAGTGAGATGGGGCAGCCGACTGGCTACACCTTC	CASSEMGQPTGYTF